This TCR beta chain originates from a study of blood T cell repertoires in COVID-19. For the study at large: The United States, Italy and Spain were the sources of the acute and convalescent COVID-19 samples.

The CDR3 runs 15 residues. Per the germline V gene, CDR1 is SGHRS and CDR2 is YFSETQ. Deletions cut 2 bases from V and 2 bases from J, with 14 bases between. The authors' processing: Reference gene primers were amplified, and this amplification served to estimate nucleated cell counts. TCRdb's copy holds only in-frame clones and misses some; the assay was immunoSEQ multiplex PCR. That table is the source of V, J and clone size, and D and trimming were worked out from the DNA. The sample yields about 170,000 clones, about 85% seen once. The sequence derives from a woman older than 75 with COVID-19, enrolled during active disease. The sample was peripheral blood. V gene TRBV5-1 combines with J gene TRBJ2-7; maybe TRBD1 (5 bases). In DNA form, the CDR3 reads TGCGCCAGCAGCTTATCCGGGCTAGGGGCCTACGAGCAGTACTTC. This codes for CASSLSGLGAYEQYF.